These T cell receptor beta chains were read from a single sample in a study of cytomegalovirus exposure and HLA in healthy donors. Sequencing was performed with immunoSEQ multiplex PCR; in TCRdb, only in-frame clones are kept and a portion is missing. The table lists about 110,000 clones, about 88% of them singletons. Source material: PBMCs. The receptors shown here come from a woman aged 18-29 years in good health and CMV-seropositive. Each CDR3 is given with its conserved first and last residue. Fields, in order: J gene, V gene, D gene, clone size, CDR3 protein, CDR3 DNA. The D gene is left open where the match is weak. Clone size appears in some rows only: once, few, many, or a class for an expanded clone.

TRBJ2-7 TRBV5-6 TRBD2 NA CASSLFGGDYEQYF TGTGCCAGCAGCTTATTCGGGGGGGACTACGAGCAGTACTTC
TRBJ1-5 TRBV18 TRBD1 few CASSPGTGNQPQHF TGTGCCAGCTCACCGGGGACAGGCAATCAGCCCCAGCATTTT
TRBJ1-5 TRBV7-9 NA NA CASSLTGDNQPQHF TGTGCCAGCAGCTTAACAGGAGATAATCAGCCCCAGCATTTT
TRBJ1-2 TRBV6-5 TRBD1 NA CASRRTGGSYGYTF TGTGCCAGCAGGAGGACAGGGGGTAGCTATGGCTACACCTTC
TRBJ2-6 TRBV7-9 TRBD1 NA CASSRGQSGANVLTF TGTGCCAGCAGCCGGGGACAGTCTGGGGCCAACGTCCTGACTTTC
TRBJ2-7 TRBV2 NA NA CASIQGNYEQYF TGTGCCAGCATCCAGGGGAACTACGAGCAGTACTTC
TRBJ1-4 TRBV18 TRBD1 NA CASSRQGLQEKLFF TGTGCCAGCTCCCGACAGGGGCTACAGGAAAAACTGTTTTTT
TRBJ2-7 TRBV5-6 NA NA CASSRLKNGAYEQYF TGTGCCAGCAGCCGTTTGAAAAACGGAGCCTACGAGCAGTACTTC
TRBJ1-2 TRBV14 NA NA CASSHDRPPGGGYTF TGTGCCAGCAGCCACGACAGGCCCCCTGGAGGAGGCTACACCTTC
TRBJ1-2 TRBV28 NA NA CLVGQGVYGYTF TGTTTGGTGGGGCAGGGTGTCTATGGCTACACCTTC
TRBJ1-1 TRBV6-5 NA few CASSYGTKQNTEAFF TGTGCCAGCAGTTACGGGACAAAACAGAACACTGAAGCTTTCTTT
TRBJ2-7 TRBV16 NA NA CASSQKAASYEQYF TGTGCCAGCAGCCAAAAAGCGGCCTCCTACGAGCAGTACTTC
TRBJ2-6 TRBV6-4 TRBD2 NA CASSPGTSQSSGANVLTF TGTGCCAGCAGCCCCGGGACTAGCCAAAGCTCTGGGGCCAACGTCCTGACTTTC
TRBJ2-7 TRBV7-2 TRBD1 NA CASSLSGTGSYEQYF TGTGCCAGCAGCCTATCCGGGACAGGGTCCTACGAGCAGTACTTC
TRBJ2-3 TRBV19 NA NA CASSIPGGPDTQYF TGTGCCAGTAGTATTCCCGGGGGGCCAGATACGCAGTATTTT
TRBJ1-5 TRBV18 NA NA CASSPSQGRQPQHF TGTGCCAGCTCACCATCACAGGGACGGCAGCCCCAGCATTTT
TRBJ2-2 TRBV11-3 NA NA CASSWTDTGELFF TGTGCCAGCAGCTGGACAGACACCGGGGAGCTGTTTTTT
TRBJ2-5 TRBV6-5 TRBD2 NA CASSYESGGTETQYF TGTGCCAGCAGTTACGAGTCGGGGGGGACAGAGACCCAGTACTTC
TRBJ1-5 TRBV27 NA NA CASSPGNYSNQPQHF TGTGCCAGCAGCCCAGGGAATTATAGCAATCAGCCCCAGCATTTT
TRBJ1-1 TRBV4-1 TRBD1 few CASSQDPDRSTEAFF TGCGCCAGCAGCCAAGATCCGGACAGGAGCACTGAAGCTTTCTTT